The subject of this entry is one TCR beta chain. As yet, its antigen is unknown. The CDR3 loop spans 15 amino acids. V lost 4 bases to trimming and J lost 1 base, with 13 bases between them. Germline CDR1 and CDR2: LGHNA and YSLEER. This sample stems from a study of Tregs in tolerant kidney transplant recipients. Related graft donors supplied nonmyeloablative bone marrow transplants, and mixed chimerism was transient. Thawed PBMCs were FACS-sorted into unstimulated CD4+CD25+CD127- regulatory T cells, CD4+CD25- non-regulatory cells, CD4 and CD8 cells. Sequencing used immunoSEQ multiplex PCR; TCRdb keeps in-frame clones, though not all of them. The sample contains about 21,000 clones, around 85% of which appear only once. Study observations and caveats: Nucleotide sequences could not be compared across some patients' samples due to primer changes. Activated donor B cell expansion appeared to reveal the most relevant donor-specific TCRbeta repertoire. The small number of patients limits these findings pending further validation.

The receptor was isolated from a human patient who received a combined kidney and bone marrow transplant. A subset of T cells may come from the graft donor. The rearrangement uses TRBV4-3 and TRBJ2-5; no clear D gene. The source material was CD8+ T cells from blood (PBMCs), sampled 6 months after the transplant. The CDR3 nucleotides are TGCGCCAGCAGCCCAATCGTGAGGCCCCAAGAGACCCAGTACTTC. This sequence encodes CASSPIVRPQETQYF.